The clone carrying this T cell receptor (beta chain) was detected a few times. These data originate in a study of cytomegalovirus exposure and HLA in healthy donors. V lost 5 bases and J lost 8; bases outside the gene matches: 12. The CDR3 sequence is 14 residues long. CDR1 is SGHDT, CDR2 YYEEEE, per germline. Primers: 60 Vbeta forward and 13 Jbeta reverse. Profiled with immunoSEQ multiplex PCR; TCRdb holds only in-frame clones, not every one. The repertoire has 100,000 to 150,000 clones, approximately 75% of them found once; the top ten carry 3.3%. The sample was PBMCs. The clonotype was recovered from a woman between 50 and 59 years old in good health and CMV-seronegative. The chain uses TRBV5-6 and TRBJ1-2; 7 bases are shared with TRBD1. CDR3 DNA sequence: TGTGCCAGCAGTCGCCCCTCACAGGGGATCGGCTACACCTTC. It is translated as CASSRPSQGIGYTF.